Following are 32 T cell receptor beta chains from one sample sequenced in a study of STAT5B mutations in CD4+ large granular lymphocyte leukemia. The method was immunoSEQ multiplex PCR; TCRdb's version includes in-frame clones alone and lacks a portion of them. The sample includes under 35,000 clones, nearly 80% seen only once; the top ten take roughly 2.5%. The sample was CD4+ T cells from blood buffy coats. The receptors stem from a human donor in good health.

The rearrangement uses TRBV28 and TRBJ2-2; 9 bases match TRBD1. The CDR3 covers 15 residues. V lost 2 bases and J lost 4; bases outside the gene matches: 2. From germline, CDR1 is MDHEN and CDR2 SYDVKM. Here the CDR3 reads CASSLATGGTGELFF. In nucleotides, the CDR3 is TGTGCCAGCAGTTTAGCGACAGGGGGCACCGGGGAGCTGTTTTTT.

This chain joins TRBV7-2 and TRBJ1-3; D perhaps matches TRBD1 (5 bases). Trimming took off 2 bases at V and 2 bases at J, with 13 bases between the two ends. This CDR3 contains 16 residues. The germline V gene has CDR1 SGHTA and CDR2 FQGNSA. The CDR3 loop is CASSLSSGAPGNTIYF. The CDR3 bases are TGTGCCAGCAGCTTAAGCAGCGGGGCTCCTGGAAACACCATATATTTT.

The chain recombines TRBV4-1 with TRBJ2-5; no clear D gene. The CDR3 totals 14 residues. CDR1 is MGHRA and CDR2 is YSYEKL in the germline V gene. V was pared by 1 base and J by 2 bases, with 8 bases between. The CDR3 loop reads CASSQGSQQETQYF. CDR3 sequence (DNA): TGCGCCAGCAGCCAAGGATCCCAGCAAGAGACCCAGTACTTC.

This chain links TRBV6-5 with TRBJ1-2; TRBD1 might be the D (5 bases). The length of the CDR3 is 13 residues. Germline CDR1 and CDR2: MNHEY and SVGAGI. Trimming stripped 6 bases from V and 4 bases from J, with 12 bases between. CDR3 sequence: CASSRAEGYGYTF. The CDR3 DNA sequence: TGTGCCAGCAGCAGGGCCGAGGGCTATGGCTACACCTTC.

There are a few counts of this clone. The rearrangement uses TRBV2 and TRBJ2-3; no reliable D call. CDR3 length: 13 residues. From germline, CDR1 is SNHLY and CDR2 FYNNEI. The V end was cut by 7 bases, the J end by 0 bases, with 8 bases between. CDR3 protein: CASNGRSTDTQYF. Here the CDR3 DNA reads TGTGCCAGCAATGGCCGTAGCACAGATACGCAGTATTTT. Using reference TRBV2 and TRBJ2-3 for the parts outside the CDR3, the full variable domain is EPEVTQTPSHQVTQMGQEVILRCVPISNHLYFYWYRQILGQKVEFLVSFYNNEISEKSEIFDDQFSVERPDGSNFTLKIRSTKLEDSAMYFCASNGRSTDTQYFGPGTRLTVL.

The CDR3 protein is CASSLVRVQTFSYEQYF. DNA for the CDR3: TGTGCCAGCAGCTTAGTTAGGGTCCAGACGTTCTCCTACGAGCAGTACTTC. This chain connects TRBV11-2 to TRBJ2-7; no clear D gene. Germline V gives CDR1 SGHAT, CDR2 FQNNGV. The V end was cut by 1 base, the J end by 0 bases, with 16 bases between. This CDR3 region has 17 residues.

The chain links TRBV21-1 to TRBJ1-3; the D segment call TRBD1 is taken from the table without a DNA check. TRBV21-1 is deemed a pseudogene. The CDR3 totals 16 residues. As DNA, the CDR3 is TGTGCCAGCAGTATATTTAAGGACAGGGGGCGAGACACCATATATTTT. It yields the protein CASSIFKDRGRDTIYF.

The CDR3 spells CASSFTSRRFYEQYF. The CDR3 DNA follows: TGTGCCAGCAGTTTCACTAGCCGCCGATTCTACGAGCAGTACTTC. This chain connects TRBV28 to TRBJ2-7, with D possibly TRBD2 on 6 matching bases. The CDR3 loop spans 15 amino acids. Germline-derived CDR1 and CDR2 are MDHEN and SYDVKM. V was pared by 3 bases and J by 3 bases, with 15 bases between. Full variable domain (rest looked up from reference TRBV28 and TRBJ2-7): DVKVTQSSRYLVKRTGEKVFLECVQDMDHENMFWYRQDPGLGLRLIYFSYDVKMKEKGDIPEGYSVSREKKERFSLILESASTNQTSMYLCASSFTSRRFYEQYFGPGTRLTVT.

This chain connects TRBV19 to TRBJ1-2; the D is unclear. V was pared by 3 bases and J by 4 bases, with 9 bases between. Germline lookup yields CDR1 LNHDA and CDR2 SQIVND (reference sequence). The CDR3 length is 13 residues. The CDR3 sequence: CASSIETGYGYTF. DNA for the CDR3: TGTGCCAGTAGTATTGAGACCGGCTATGGCTACACCTTC.

The chain carries TRBV11-3 and TRBJ1-1, with 10 bases aligning to TRBD1. There are 16 residues in the CDR3. J was trimmed by 13 bases and V by 5 bases; bases with no gene match: 19. In germline, CDR1 is SGHNT, CDR2 YENEEA. CDR3 sequence (DNA): TGTGCCAGCAGCAAAGATCCGGGATGGACAGGGGGTATAATTTTCTTT. Its translation: CASSKDPGWTGGIIFF.

The sample holds a few counts of this clone. In DNA, the CDR3 is TGTGCCTGGAGGTCAAGTGGGCACTATGGCTACACCTTC. Protein sequence: CAWRSSGHYGYTF. The chain links TRBV30 to TRBJ1-2; no clear D gene. This CDR3 region has 13 residues. Per the germline V gene, CDR1 is GTSNPN and CDR2 is SVGIG (reference sequence). V dropped 3 bases and J dropped 3 bases, with 11 bases sitting between them.

This clone has just one count. This rearrangement joins TRBV6-6 to TRBJ2-7, with TRBD1 as a possible D gene (6 bases). Trimming pared 2 bases from V and 5 bases from J, leaving 10 bases between. In germline, CDR1 is MNHNY, CDR2 SVGAGI (reference sequence). The CDR3 has 13 residues. CDR3 loop: CASSYRRDNEQYF. In nucleotides, the CDR3 is TGTGCCAGCAGTTACCGCCGGGACAACGAGCAGTACTTC.

The CDR3 reads CASSLWGQVEAYEQYF. CDR3 bases: TGTGCCAGCAGTTTATGGGGACAGGTCGAGGCCTACGAGCAGTACTTC. The chain couples TRBV28 to TRBJ2-7, with 8 bases lining up with TRBD1. This CDR3 region has 16 residues. The J segment lost 2 bases and the V segment lost 0 bases, leaving 6 bases of the junction unmatched. CDR1 and CDR2 (germline): MDHEN, SYDVKM. The full variable domain, its missing parts supplied by reference TRBV28 and TRBJ2-7, is DVKVTQSSRYLVKRTGEKVFLECVQDMDHENMFWYRQDPGLGLRLIYFSYDVKMKEKGDIPEGYSVSREKKERFSLILESASTNQTSMYLCASSLWGQVEAYEQYFGPGTRLTVT.

The genes are TRBV4-2 and TRBJ2-3; a possible D gene is TRBD2 (5 bases). The CDR3 is 17 residues long. CDR1 and CDR2 from the germline V gene are LGHNA and YNFKEQ. V shed 0 bases and J shed 0 bases, with 13 bases lying between them. The CDR3 sequence: CASSQDSALQSTDTQYF. The CDR3, as DNA: TGTGCCAGCAGCCAAGATAGCGCTCTACAGAGCACAGATACGCAGTATTTT.

CDR3 loop: CASSLVGGSDEQYF. The CDR3 bases are TGTGCCAGCAGCTTAGTAGGGGGGTCGGACGAGCAGTACTTC. The chain is built from TRBV7-6 and TRBJ2-7; tentatively, D is TRBD1 or TRBD2 (6 bases each). This CDR3 is 14 amino acids long. Germline values: CDR1 SGHVS, CDR2 FNYEAQ. The ends were cut back, 1 base at V and 5 bases at J, with 12 bases in the middle.

The chain recombines TRBV30 with TRBJ1-2; D ambiguous. Per germline, CDR1 GTSNPN and CDR2 SVGIG (reference sequence). The CDR3 length is 13 residues. Trimming took 0 bases from V and 8 from J, leaving 13 bases between them. The CDR3 sequence: CAWSVQQTRGYTF. The CDR3 coding sequence is TGTGCCTGGAGTGTCCAACAGACGCGGGGCTACACCTTC. Complete variable domain (other parts from reference TRBV30 and TRBJ1-2): SQTIHQWPATLVQPVGSPLSLECTVEGTSNPNLYWYRQAAGRGLQLLFYSVGIGQISSEVPQNLSASRPQDRQFILSSKKLLLSDSGFYLCAWSVQQTRGYTFGSGTRLTVV.

The chain employs TRBV11-1 and TRBJ2-7; 7 nucleotides match TRBD1. The CDR3 is 14 amino acids. The germline V gene encodes CDR1 SGHAT and CDR2 FQDESV (reference sequence). The trim removed 5 bases at V and 1 base at J, leaving 5 bases unmatched. The CDR3 loop reads CASSPGTASYEQYF. Here the CDR3 DNA reads TGTGCCAGCAGCCCCGGGACAGCATCCTACGAGCAGTACTTC.

This rearrangement joins TRBV19 to TRBJ2-7, with TRBD2 matching 8 bases. Germline CDR1 and CDR2: LNHDA and SQIVND (reference sequence). The CDR3 covers 14 residues. J gave up 9 bases and V 6 bases, and 13 bases lay outside the gene matches. The CDR3 is CASSAGTSGGVQYF. CDR3 in DNA: TGTGCCAGTAGCGCCGGGACTTCGGGGGGGGTGCAGTACTTC. Variable domain in full (rest from reference TRBV19 and TRBJ2-7): DGGITQSPKYLFRKEGQNVTLSCEQNLNHDAMYWYRQDPGQGLRLIYYSQIVNDFQKGDIAEGYSVSREKKESFPLTVTSAQKNPTAFYLCASSAGTSGGVQYFGPGTRLTVT.

J is TRBJ1-2 and V is TRBV13, with TRBD1 matching over 7 bases. Germline V gene sequence: CDR1 PRHDT, CDR2 FYEKMQ (reference sequence). The CDR3 spans 16 residues. Unmatched junction bases numbered 8, after V lost 3 bases and J lost 1 base. The CDR3 is CASSFVRDSSNYGYTF. DNA for the CDR3: TGTGCCAGCAGCTTCGTCCGGGACAGCAGTAACTATGGCTACACCTTC.

The chain is built from TRBV28 and TRBJ1-2; D unclear. V gave up 4 bases and J gave up 4 bases, with 13 bases separating them. CDR1 and CDR2 from the germline V gene are MDHEN and SYDVKM. The CDR3 length is 14 residues. The CDR3 protein is CASSSPPGVYGYTF. The CDR3 DNA sequence: TGTGCCAGCAGTTCCCCCCCCGGGGTCTATGGCTACACCTTC.

The chain has TRBV2 and TRBJ2-5; D not resolved. CDR1 and CDR2 from the germline V gene are SNHLY and FYNNEI. This CDR3 contains 11 residues. V dropped 1 base and J dropped 5 bases, with 2 bases sitting between them. For the CDR3, the DNA is TGTGCCAGCAGTGAAGATGAGACCCAGTACTTC. It encodes CASSEDETQYF.

The rearrangement links TRBV10-3 to TRBJ1-2; TRBD1 aligns across 8 bases. The V and J ends lost 6 bases and 4 bases, in that order; junction bases with no gene match: 7. The CDR3 spans 14 residues. Germline CDR1 reads ENHRY; CDR2 reads SYGVKD. The CDR3 region is CAIRGQETSYGYTF. As DNA, the CDR3 is TGTGCCATCAGGGGACAGGAAACCTCCTATGGCTACACCTTC.

As for this clone: Different DNA sequences within this sample yield the same CDR3. The chain is built from TRBV18 and TRBJ2-6; D possibly corresponds to TRBD1 (6 bases). V lost 2 bases, J lost 1 base, and 9 bases lay in between. Germline V gene sequence: CDR1 KGHSH, CDR2 LQKENI. The CDR3 contains 16 residues. Here the CDR3 DNA reads TGTGCCAGCTCACCAACGCAGGGGTCTGGGGCCAACGTCCTGACTTTC. As protein: CASSPTQGSGANVLTF.

The chain joins TRBV28 to TRBJ2-7; possible D gene TRBD1, 6 bases. Looked up from germline, CDR1 is MDHEN and CDR2 is SYDVKM. Trimming shortened V by 2 bases and J by 1 base, and 15 bases separated the two germline ends. The CDR3 contains 16 residues. The CDR3 DNA sequence: TGTGCCAGCAGTTTAACAGGGAGAGGGAAATCCTACGAGCAGTACTTC. Translated, it gives CASSLTGRGKSYEQYF.

The rearrangement links TRBV7-2 to TRBJ1-4; no definite D call. Per the germline V gene, CDR1 is SGHTA and CDR2 is FQGNSA. The CDR3 runs to 14 residues. Trimming shortened V by 3 bases and J by 0 bases, and 5 bases separated the two germline ends. CDR3 loop: CASSFFATNEKLFF. The DNA of the CDR3 is TGTGCCAGCAGCTTCTTTGCAACTAATGAAAAACTGTTTTTT. The whole variable domain, remainder taken from reference TRBV7-2 and TRBJ1-4, is GAGVSQSPSNKVTEKGKDVELRCDPISGHTALYWYRQSLGQGLEFLIYFQGNSAPDKSGLPSDRFSAERTGGSVSTLTIQRTQQEDSAVYLCASSFFATNEKLFFGSGTQLSVL.

The chain couples TRBV5-1 to TRBJ2-6; D is perhaps TRBD1 (6 bases). Germline V CDR1 and CDR2: SGHRS, YFSETQ. V lost 4 bases and J 0 bases, leaving 11 bases between the germline ends. The CDR3 runs to 16 residues. CDR3 DNA sequence: TGCGCCAGCAGCGGCAGGGGAAACTCTGGGGCCAACGTCCTGACTTTC. This codes for CASSGRGNSGANVLTF.

The V gene is TRBV19, the J gene TRBJ2-5; 8 positions agree with TRBD2. Trimming took 3 bases from V and 8 from J; bases not matched to a gene: 14. CDR1 is LNHDA and CDR2 is SQIVND in the germline V gene (reference sequence). This CDR3 is 16 amino acids long. The chain's CDR3 is CASSIWREDGRGTQYF. CDR3 coding DNA: TGTGCCAGTAGTATCTGGCGGGAGGACGGCCGTGGTACCCAGTACTTC.

This sequence joins TRBV19 and TRBJ1-2; 7 positions agree with TRBD1. CDR3 length equals 15 residues. CDR1 and CDR2 (germline): LNHDA, SQIVND (reference sequence). V lost 4 bases and J lost 2; bases outside the gene matches: 7. CDR3 loop: CASSTDREGNYGYTF. DNA of the CDR3: TGTGCCAGTAGTACCGACAGGGAGGGGAACTATGGCTACACCTTC.

This clone appeared a few times. V gene TRBV6-1 combines with J gene TRBJ2-5; D is ambiguous. CDR3 length: 12 residues. Germline loops: CDR1 MNHNS, CDR2 SASEGT. V shed 2 bases and J shed 4 bases, with 5 bases lying between them. The DNA for the CDR3 is TGTGCCAGCAGTGAATTTCTAGAGACCCAGTACTTC. This translates into CASSEFLETQYF.

V is TRBV29-1 and J is TRBJ2-4; 10 bases agree with TRBD1. CDR3 length equals 12 residues. Germline assignment: CDR1 SQVTM and CDR2 ANQGSEA. V trimming: 7 bases; J trimming: 7 bases; junction bases outside the gene matches: 4. The CDR3 here is CSAGDRGNIQYF. The DNA of the CDR3 is TGCAGCGCTGGGGACAGGGGTAACATTCAGTACTTC.

The chain recombines TRBV19 with TRBJ2-5, with D perhaps TRBD1 (6 bases). The germline V gene has CDR1 LNHDA and CDR2 SQIVND (reference sequence). Trimming cost V 5 bases and J 4 bases, with 14 bases left between them. The length of the CDR3 is 14 residues. DNA of the CDR3: TGTGCCAGTAGTCTTAGGGGCAGGGGAGAGACCCAGTACTTC. Its translation: CASSLRGRGETQYF.

The V gene is TRBV4-1, the J gene TRBJ1-6, with TRBD1 matching over 7 bases. Germline CDR1 MGHRA, CDR2 YSYEKL. CDR3 length: 16 residues. J was trimmed by 7 bases and V by 3 bases; bases with no gene match: 9. The CDR3 spells CASSHLTGTANSPLHF. CDR3 coding DNA: TGCGCCAGCAGCCACCTCACGGGGACAGCCAATTCACCCCTCCACTTT.